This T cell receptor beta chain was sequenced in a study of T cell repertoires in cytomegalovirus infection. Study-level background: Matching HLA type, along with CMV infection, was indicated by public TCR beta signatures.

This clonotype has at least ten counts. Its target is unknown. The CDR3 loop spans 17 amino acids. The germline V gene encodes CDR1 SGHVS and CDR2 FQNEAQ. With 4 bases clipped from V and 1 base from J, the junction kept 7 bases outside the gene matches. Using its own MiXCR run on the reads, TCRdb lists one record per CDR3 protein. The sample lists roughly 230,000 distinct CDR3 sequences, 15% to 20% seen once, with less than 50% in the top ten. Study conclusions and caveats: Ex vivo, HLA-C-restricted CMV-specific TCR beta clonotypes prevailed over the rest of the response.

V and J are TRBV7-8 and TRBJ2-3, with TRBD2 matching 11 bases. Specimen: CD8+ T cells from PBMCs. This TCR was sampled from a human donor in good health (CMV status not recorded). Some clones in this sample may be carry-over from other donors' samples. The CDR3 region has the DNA TGTGCCAGCAGCTCGACCCTGACTAGCGGGGGCACAGATACGCAGTATTTT. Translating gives CASSSTLTSGGTDTQYF.